This TCR beta chain was found in a study of cytomegalovirus exposure and HLA in healthy donors. Study outcomes and limitations: A missense variant in DCLRE1C was later tied to TCR beta V- and J-gene trimming.

PCR amplification relied on 60 Vbeta primers (plus 13 Jbeta primers). Only in-frame clones appear in the TCRdb table, and some are missing; sequencing was by immunoSEQ multiplex PCR. The table lists about 130,000 clones, roughly four fifths of them singletons. The CDR3 covers 15 residues. Germline V gene lookup returns CDR1 SGHAT and CDR2 FQDESV (reference sequence). Trimming removed 5 bases from V and 5 bases from J, with 19 bases in between. About this clone: Its antigen remains unknown.

The donors, nominally healthy at sampling, likely had unrecorded immune exposures. Sequencing used PBMCs. The TCR originated in a male donor in good health and CMV-seropositive. The chain is built from TRBV11-1 and TRBJ2-7, with D uncertain. CDR3 in amino acids: CASSLTQTPKNEQYF. As DNA, the CDR3 is TGTGCCAGCAGCCTAACACAGACACCTAAAAACGAGCAGTACTTC.